This T cell receptor beta chain was obtained from a study of T cells in localized non-small cell lung cancer. Repertoires were generated with immunoSEQ multiplex PCR, while TCRdb's copy carries only in-frame clones and drops some. The table has about 56,000 clones, 86% seen once. General study results and limits: Among the tissues sampled, uninvolved adjacent lung had the highest T cell clonality, above tumor. Elevated blood T cell density was associated with longer overall survival. There were a median roughly 60 of the top 100 tumor clones appearing in adjacent lung. The study sequenced only one region of the tumor. As a result, intratumor heterogeneity could not be excluded and remains possible.

On this clone: Its antigen remains unidentified.

The material was peripheral blood, obtained before any cancer treatment. This sequence was found in a woman aged 35 to 70 with stage I lung adenocarcinoma.

The CDR3 region is CATGQAGNQPQHF. The CDR3 region has the DNA TGTGCCACCGGACAGGCCGGCAATCAGCCCCAGCATTTT. The chain has TRBV2 and TRBJ1-5; 7 bases fit TRBD1. The CDR3 consists of 13 residues. J lost 2 bases, V lost 10 bases, and 5 bases had no gene match. CDR1 and CDR2 (germline): SNHLY, FYNNEI.